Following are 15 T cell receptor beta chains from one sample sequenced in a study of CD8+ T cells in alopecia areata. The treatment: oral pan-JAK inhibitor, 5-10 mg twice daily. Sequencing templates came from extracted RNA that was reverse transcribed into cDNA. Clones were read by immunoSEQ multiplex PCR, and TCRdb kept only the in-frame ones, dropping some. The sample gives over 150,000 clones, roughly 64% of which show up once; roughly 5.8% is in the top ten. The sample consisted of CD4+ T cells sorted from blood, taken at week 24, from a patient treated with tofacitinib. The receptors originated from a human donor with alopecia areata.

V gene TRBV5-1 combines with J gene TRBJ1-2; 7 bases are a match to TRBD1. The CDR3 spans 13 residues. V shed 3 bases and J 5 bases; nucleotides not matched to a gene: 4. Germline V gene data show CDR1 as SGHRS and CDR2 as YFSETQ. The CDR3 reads CASSSKQGYGYTF. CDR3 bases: TGCGCCAGCAGCTCGAAACAGGGGTATGGCTACACCTTC.

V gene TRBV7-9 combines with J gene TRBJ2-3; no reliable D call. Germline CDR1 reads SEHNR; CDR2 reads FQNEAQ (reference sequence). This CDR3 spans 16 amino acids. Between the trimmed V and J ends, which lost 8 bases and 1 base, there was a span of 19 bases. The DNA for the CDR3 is TGTGCCAGCGCCAGCCTACAAGGGCTTCGCACAGATACGCAGTATTTT. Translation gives CASASLQGLRTDTQYF.

In DNA form, the CDR3 reads TGTGCCAGCAGTGGCCTTCTTAGCACAGATACGCAGTATTTT. Translated: CASSGLLSTDTQYF. V is TRBV27 and J is TRBJ2-3; no clear D gene. V shed 5 bases and J shed 0 bases, with 9 bases lying between them. The CDR3 is made up of 14 amino acids. From germline, CDR1 is MNHEY and CDR2 SMNVEV (reference sequence).

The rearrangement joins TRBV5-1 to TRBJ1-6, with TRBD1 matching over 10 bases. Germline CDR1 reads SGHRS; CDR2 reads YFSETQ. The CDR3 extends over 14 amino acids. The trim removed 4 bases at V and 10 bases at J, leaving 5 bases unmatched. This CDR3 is CASSRGTGESPLHF. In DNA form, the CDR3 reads TGCGCCAGCAGCCGAGGGACAGGGGAATCACCCCTCCACTTT.

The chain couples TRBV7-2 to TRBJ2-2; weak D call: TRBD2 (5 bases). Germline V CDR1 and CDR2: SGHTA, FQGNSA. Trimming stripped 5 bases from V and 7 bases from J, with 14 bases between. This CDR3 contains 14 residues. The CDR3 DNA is TGTGCCAGCAGCCCCCGGGGAAGCAGCGGGGAGCTGTTTTTT. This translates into CASSPRGSSGELFF.

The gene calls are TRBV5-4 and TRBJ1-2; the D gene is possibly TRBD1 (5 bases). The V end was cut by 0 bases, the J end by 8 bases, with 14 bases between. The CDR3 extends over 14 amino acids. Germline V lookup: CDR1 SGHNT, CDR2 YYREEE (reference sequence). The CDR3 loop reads CASSLDHGAEGYTF. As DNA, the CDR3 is TGTGCCAGCAGCTTGGATCATGGGGCCGAGGGCTACACCTTC.

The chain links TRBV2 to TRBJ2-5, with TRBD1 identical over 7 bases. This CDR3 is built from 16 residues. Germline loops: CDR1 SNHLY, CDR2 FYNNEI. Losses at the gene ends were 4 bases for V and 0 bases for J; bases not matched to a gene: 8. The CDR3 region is CASSGGTVTNQETQYF. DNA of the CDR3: TGTGCCAGCAGTGGTGGGACAGTCACAAACCAAGAGACCCAGTACTTC.

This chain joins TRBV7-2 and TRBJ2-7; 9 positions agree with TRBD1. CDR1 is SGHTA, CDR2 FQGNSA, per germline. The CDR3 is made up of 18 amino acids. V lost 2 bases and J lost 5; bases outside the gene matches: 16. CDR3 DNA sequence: TGTGCCAGCAGCTTAATGTTTAGGACCGGGACAGGGTTTCACGAGCAGTACTTC. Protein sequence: CASSLMFRTGTGFHEQYF.

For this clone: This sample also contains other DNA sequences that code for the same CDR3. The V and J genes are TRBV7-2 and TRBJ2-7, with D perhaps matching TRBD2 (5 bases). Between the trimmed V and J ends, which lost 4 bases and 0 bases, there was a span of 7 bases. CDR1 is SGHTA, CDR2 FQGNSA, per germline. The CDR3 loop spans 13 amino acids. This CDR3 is CASSSSTSYEQYF. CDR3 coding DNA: TGTGCCAGCAGCTCTAGCACCTCCTACGAGCAGTACTTC.

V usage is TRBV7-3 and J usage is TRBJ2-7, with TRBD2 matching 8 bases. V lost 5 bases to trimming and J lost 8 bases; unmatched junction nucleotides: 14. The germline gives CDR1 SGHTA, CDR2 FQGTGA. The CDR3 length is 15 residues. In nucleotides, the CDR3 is TGTGCCAGCAGCCCTGTTGCAGCGGGAGAAGGCAAGCAGTACTTC. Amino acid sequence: CASSPVAAGEGKQYF.

CDR3 coding DNA: TGTGCCAGCAGCGTAGGGCAGAGGGGGCAGTTCTTC. Amino acids: CASSVGQRGQFF. The chain is built from TRBV9 and TRBJ2-1; D tentatively reads TRBD1 or TRBD2 (5 bases each). This CDR3 is built from 12 residues. Germline lookup yields CDR1 SGDLS and CDR2 YYNGEE. V was clipped by 0 bases and J by 12 bases, with 10 bases between them.

CDR3 loop: CASSLGLAGESYEQYF. The CDR3 DNA sequence: TGTGCCAGCAGCTTAGGTCTAGCGGGAGAGTCCTACGAGCAGTACTTC. The chain has TRBV7-9 and TRBJ2-7, with 10 bases matching TRBD2. Trimming took 1 base from V and 1 from J; bases not matched to a gene: 4. The CDR3 runs to 16 residues. The germline V gene encodes CDR1 SEHNR and CDR2 FQNEAQ (reference sequence).

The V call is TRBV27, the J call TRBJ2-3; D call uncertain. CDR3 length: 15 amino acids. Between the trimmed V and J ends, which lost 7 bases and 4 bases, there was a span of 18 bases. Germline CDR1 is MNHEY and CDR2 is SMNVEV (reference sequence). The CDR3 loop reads CASTSSRIRADTQYF. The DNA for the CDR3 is TGTGCCAGCACCAGTTCTAGAATCCGTGCAGATACGCAGTATTTT.

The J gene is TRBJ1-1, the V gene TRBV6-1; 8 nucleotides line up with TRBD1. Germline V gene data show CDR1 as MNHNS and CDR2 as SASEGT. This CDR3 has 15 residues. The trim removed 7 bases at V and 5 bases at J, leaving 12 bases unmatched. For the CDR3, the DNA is TGTGCCAGCAAGCGCGGGACAGGATCGGGGACTGAAGCTTTCTTT. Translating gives CASKRGTGSGTEAFF.

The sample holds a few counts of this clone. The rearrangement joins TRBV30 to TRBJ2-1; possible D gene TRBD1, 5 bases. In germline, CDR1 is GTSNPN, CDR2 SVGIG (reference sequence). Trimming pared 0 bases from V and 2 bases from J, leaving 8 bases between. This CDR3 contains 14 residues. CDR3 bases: TGTGCCTGGAGTGTACCCAGGGCCTACAATGAGCAGTTCTTC. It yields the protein CAWSVPRAYNEQFF.